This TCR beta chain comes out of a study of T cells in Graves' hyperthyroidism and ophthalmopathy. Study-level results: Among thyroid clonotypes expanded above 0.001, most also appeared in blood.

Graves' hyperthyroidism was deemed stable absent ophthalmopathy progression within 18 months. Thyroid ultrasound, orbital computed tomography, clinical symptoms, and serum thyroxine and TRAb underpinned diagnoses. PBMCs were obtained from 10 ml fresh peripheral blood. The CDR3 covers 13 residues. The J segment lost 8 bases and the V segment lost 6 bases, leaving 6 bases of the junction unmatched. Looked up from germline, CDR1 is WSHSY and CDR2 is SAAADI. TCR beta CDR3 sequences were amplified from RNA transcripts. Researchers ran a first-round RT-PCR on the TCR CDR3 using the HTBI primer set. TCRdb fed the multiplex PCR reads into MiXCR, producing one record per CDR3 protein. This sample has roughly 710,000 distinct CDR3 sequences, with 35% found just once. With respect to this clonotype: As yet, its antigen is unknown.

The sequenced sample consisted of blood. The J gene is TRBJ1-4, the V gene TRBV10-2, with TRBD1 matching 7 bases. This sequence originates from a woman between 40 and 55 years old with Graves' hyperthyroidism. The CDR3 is CASRRQGNEKLFF. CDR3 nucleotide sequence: TGCGCCAGCAGGAGACAGGGAAACGAAAAACTGTTTTTT.